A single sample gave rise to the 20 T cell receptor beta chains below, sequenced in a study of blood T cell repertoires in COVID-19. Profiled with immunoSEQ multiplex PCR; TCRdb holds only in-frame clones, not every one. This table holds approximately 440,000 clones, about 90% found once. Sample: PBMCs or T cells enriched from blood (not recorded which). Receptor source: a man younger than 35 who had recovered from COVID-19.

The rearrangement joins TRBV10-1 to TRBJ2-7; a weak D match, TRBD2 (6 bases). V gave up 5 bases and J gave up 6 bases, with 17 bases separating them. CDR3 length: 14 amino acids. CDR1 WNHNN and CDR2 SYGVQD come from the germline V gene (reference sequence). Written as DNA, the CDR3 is TGCGCCAGCAGTCCCGGGGGTAGCCGCTTCGAGCAGTACTTC. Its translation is CASSPGGSRFEQYF.

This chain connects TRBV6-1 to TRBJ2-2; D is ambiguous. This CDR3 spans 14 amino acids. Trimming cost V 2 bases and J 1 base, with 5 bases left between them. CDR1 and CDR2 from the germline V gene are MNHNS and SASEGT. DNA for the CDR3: TGTGCCAGCAGTGAATATAAGAACACCGGGGAGCTGTTTTTT. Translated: CASSEYKNTGELFF.

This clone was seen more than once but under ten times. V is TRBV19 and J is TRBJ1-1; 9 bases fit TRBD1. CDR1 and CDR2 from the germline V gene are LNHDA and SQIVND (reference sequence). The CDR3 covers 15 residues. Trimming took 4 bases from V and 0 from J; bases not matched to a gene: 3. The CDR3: CASSKGQGMNTEAFF. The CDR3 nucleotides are TGTGCCAGTAGTAAGGGACAGGGCATGAACACTGAAGCTTTCTTT.

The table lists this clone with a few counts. The CDR3 coding sequence is TGTGCCAGCGACGAAGCGGGAGGGCCCACAGATACGCAGTATTTT. Protein: CASDEAGGPTDTQYF. The chain is built from TRBV7-9 and TRBJ2-3; 10 positions match TRBD2. The junction had 7 bases not matched to a gene; V was cut back by 8 bases and J by 2 bases. CDR1 and CDR2 from the germline V gene are SEHNR and FQNEAQ (reference sequence). This CDR3 contains 15 residues.

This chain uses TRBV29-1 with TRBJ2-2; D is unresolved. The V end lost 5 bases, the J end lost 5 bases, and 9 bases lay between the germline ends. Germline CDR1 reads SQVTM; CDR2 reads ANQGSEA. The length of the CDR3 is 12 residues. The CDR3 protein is CSVILSTGELFF. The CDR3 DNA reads TGCAGCGTTATTCTATCGACCGGGGAGCTGTTTTTT.

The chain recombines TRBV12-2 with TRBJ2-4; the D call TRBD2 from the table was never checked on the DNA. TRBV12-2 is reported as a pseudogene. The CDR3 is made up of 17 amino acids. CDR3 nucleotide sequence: TGTGCAAGTCGCTTCGTGGGGCTAGCGGTCGCCAAAAACATTCAGTACTTC. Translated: CASRFVGLAVAKNIQYF.

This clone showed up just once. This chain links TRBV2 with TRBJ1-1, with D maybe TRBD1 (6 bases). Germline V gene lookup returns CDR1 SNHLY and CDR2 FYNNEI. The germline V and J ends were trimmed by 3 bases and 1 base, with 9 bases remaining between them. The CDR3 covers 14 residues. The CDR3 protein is CASSDGTPNTEAFF. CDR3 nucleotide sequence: TGTGCCAGCAGTGACGGGACACCGAACACTGAAGCTTTCTTT. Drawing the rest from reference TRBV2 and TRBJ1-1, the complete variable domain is EPEVTQTPSHQVTQMGQEVILRCVPISNHLYFYWYRQILGQKVEFLVSFYNNEISEKSEIFDDQFSVERPDGSNFTLKIRSTKLEDSAMYFCASSDGTPNTEAFFGQGTRLTVV.

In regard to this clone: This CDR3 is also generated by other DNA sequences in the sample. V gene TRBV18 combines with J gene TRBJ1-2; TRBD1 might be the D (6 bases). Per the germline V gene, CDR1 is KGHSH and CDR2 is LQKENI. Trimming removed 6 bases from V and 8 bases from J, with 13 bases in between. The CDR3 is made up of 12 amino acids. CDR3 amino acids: CASSPTGFGYTF. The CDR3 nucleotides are TGTGCCAGCTCCCCTACAGGGTTCGGCTACACCTTC.

CDR3: CASSTDINTDTQYF. DNA for the CDR3: TGCGCCAGCAGCACGGACATAAACACAGATACGCAGTATTTT. This rearrangement joins TRBV4-1 to TRBJ2-3; maybe TRBD1 (5 bases). The V gene's germline CDR1 is MGHRA and CDR2 YSYEKL. This CDR3 has 14 amino acids. Trimming stripped 5 bases from V and 2 bases from J, with 11 bases between.

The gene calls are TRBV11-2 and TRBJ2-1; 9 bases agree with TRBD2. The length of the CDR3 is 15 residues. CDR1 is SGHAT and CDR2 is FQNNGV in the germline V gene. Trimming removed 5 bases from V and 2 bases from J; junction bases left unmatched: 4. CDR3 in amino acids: CASSITSGPYNEQFF. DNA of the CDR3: TGTGCCAGCAGCATTACTAGCGGGCCCTACAATGAGCAGTTCTTC.

CDR3 DNA: TGTGCCAGCAGGACGACAGGGGCAACTAATGAAAAACTGTTTTTT. Protein sequence: CASRTTGATNEKLFF. The chain is built from TRBV3-1 (or the pseudogene TRBV3-2) and TRBJ1-4; 8 positions match TRBD1. The CDR3 has 15 residues. CDR1 LGHDT and CDR2 YNNKEL come from the germline V gene (reference sequence). Unmatched junction bases numbered 3, after V lost 6 bases and J lost 0 bases.

For the CDR3, the DNA is TGCGCCAGCAGTCCCGGTTCAAACACAGATACGCAGTATTTT. Its translation is CASSPGSNTDTQYF. This sequence joins TRBV5-1 and TRBJ2-3; D not certain. With 5 bases removed from V and 2 bases from J, the gap between germline ends came to 12 bases. The CDR3 spans 14 residues. Germline assignment: CDR1 SGHRS and CDR2 YFSETQ. Full variable domain (remainder filled in from reference TRBV5-1 and TRBJ2-3): KAGVTQTPRYLIKTRGQQVTLSCSPISGHRSVSWYQQTPGQGLQFLFEYFSETQRNKGNFPGRFSGRQFSNSRSEMNVSTLELGDSALYLCASSPGSNTDTQYFGPGTRLTVL.

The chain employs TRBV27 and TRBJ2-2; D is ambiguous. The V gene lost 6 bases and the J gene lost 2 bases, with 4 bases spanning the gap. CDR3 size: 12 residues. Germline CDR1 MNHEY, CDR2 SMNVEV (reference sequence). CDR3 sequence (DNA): TGTGCCAGCAGACAAAACACCGGGGAGCTGTTTTTT. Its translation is CASRQNTGELFF.

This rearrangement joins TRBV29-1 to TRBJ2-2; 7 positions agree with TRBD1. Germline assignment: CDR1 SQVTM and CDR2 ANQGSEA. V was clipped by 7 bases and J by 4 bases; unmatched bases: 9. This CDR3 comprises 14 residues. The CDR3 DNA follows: TGCAGCGCTGCCGGGACAGCCGTCACCGGGGAGCTGTTTTTT. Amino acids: CSAAGTAVTGELFF.

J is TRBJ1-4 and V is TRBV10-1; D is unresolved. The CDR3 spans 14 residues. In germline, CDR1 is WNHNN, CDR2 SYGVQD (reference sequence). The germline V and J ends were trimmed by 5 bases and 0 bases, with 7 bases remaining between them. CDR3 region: CASSTGATNEKLFF. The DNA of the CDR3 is TGCGCCAGCAGTACTGGAGCAACTAATGAAAAACTGTTTTTT.

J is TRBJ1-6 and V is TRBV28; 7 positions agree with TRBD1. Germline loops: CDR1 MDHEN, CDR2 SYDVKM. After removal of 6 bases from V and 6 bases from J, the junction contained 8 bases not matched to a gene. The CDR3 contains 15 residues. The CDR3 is CASRTGTEFNSPLHF. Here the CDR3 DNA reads TGTGCCAGCAGGACCGGGACAGAATTTAATTCACCCCTCCACTTT.

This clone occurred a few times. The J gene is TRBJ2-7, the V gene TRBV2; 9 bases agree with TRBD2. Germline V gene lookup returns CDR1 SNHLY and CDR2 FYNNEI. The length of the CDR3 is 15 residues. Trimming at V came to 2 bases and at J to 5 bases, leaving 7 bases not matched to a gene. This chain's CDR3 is CASSESLSGSNEQYF. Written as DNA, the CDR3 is TGTGCCAGCAGTGAATCCCTTAGCGGGAGTAACGAGCAGTACTTC.

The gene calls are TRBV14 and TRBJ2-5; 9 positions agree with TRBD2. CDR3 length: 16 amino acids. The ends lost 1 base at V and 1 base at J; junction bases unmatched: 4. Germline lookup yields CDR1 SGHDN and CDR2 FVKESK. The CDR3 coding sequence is TGTGCCAGCAGCCAAGGGCAGACTAGCGGCCAAGAGACCCAGTACTTC. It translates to CASSQGQTSGQETQYF.

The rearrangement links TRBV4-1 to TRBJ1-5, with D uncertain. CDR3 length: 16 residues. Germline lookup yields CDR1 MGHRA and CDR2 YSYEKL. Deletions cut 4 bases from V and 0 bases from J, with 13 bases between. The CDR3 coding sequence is TGCGCCAGCAGCCCGACTCCCGGGGTTAGCAATCAGCCCCAGCATTTT. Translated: CASSPTPGVSNQPQHF.

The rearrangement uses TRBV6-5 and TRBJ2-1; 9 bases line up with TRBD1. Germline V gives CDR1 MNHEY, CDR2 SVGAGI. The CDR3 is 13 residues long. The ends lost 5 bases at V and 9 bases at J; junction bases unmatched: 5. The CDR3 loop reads CASSQSTGGEQFF. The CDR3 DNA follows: TGTGCCAGCAGTCAATCGACAGGGGGTGAGCAGTTCTTC.